These 30 T cell receptor beta chains were sequenced from one sample in a study of response to subunit inactivated influenza vaccine. MiXCR was run by TCRdb on the RT-PCR reads, yielding one entry per CDR3 protein. The profile covers around 570,000 distinct CDR3 sequences, with 7.6% appearing a single time and about an eighth taken by the ten largest. Sequenced here: PBMCs from blood, sampled roughly 24 months after vaccination. The origin of the receptors is a man aged 50-75 years who received an inactivated influenza vaccine.

The rearrangement joins TRBV15 to TRBJ2-7; D possibly corresponds to TRBD2 (6 bases). V shed 0 bases and J shed 3 bases, with 12 bases lying between them. The CDR3 runs to 15 residues. The germline gives CDR1 LNHNV, CDR2 YYDKDF (reference sequence). CDR3 sequence: CATSRDTSINYEQYF. The CDR3 nucleotides read TGTGCCACCAGCAGAGATACTAGCATAAACTACGAGCAGTACTTC.

This clonotype showed up many times. V gene TRBV29-1 combines with J gene TRBJ2-5, with 7 nucleotides matching TRBD1. CDR1 is SQVTM, CDR2 ANQGSEA, per germline. V dropped 7 bases and J dropped 5; count of bases not matched to a gene: 10. The CDR3 totals 13 residues. CDR3 region: CSGRTGAVETQYF. CDR3 nucleotides: TGCAGCGGAAGGACAGGAGCAGTGGAGACCCAGTACTTC.

This clonotype was picked up one time. The chain recombines TRBV2 with TRBJ2-7; possible D gene TRBD2, 5 bases. V lost 11 bases to trimming and J lost 6 bases, with 26 bases between them. The CDR3 loop spans 15 amino acids. Germline CDR1 is SNHLY and CDR2 is FYNNEI. CDR3 DNA sequence: TGTGCCTCCCTTATACCCTCCTCCCTCACTAGCGAGCAGTACTTC. Amino acids: CASLIPSSLTSEQYF.

This clonotype was observed many times. The chain combines TRBV7-2 with TRBJ1-5; D gene uncertain. Germline lookup yields CDR1 SGHTA and CDR2 FQGNSA. With 1 base removed from V and 6 bases from J, the gap between germline ends came to 7 bases. CDR3 length: 13 residues. The CDR3 spells CASSLDDRQPQHF. CDR3 nucleotides: TGTGCCAGCAGCTTAGACGATCGTCAGCCCCAGCATTTT.

The chain employs TRBV9 and TRBJ2-7; 12 bases align to TRBD1. The J segment lost 2 bases and the V segment lost 5 bases, leaving 5 bases of the junction unmatched. This CDR3 is built from 15 residues. Germline CDR1 and CDR2: SGDLS and YYNGEE. This CDR3 reads CASSAGTGGAYEQYF. CDR3 sequence (DNA): TGTGCCAGCAGTGCCGGGACAGGGGGCGCCTACGAGCAGTACTTC. Complete variable domain (other parts from reference TRBV9 and TRBJ2-7): DSGVTQTPKHLITATGQRVTLRCSPRSGDLSVYWYQQSLDQGLQFLIQYYNGEERAKGNILERFSAQQFPDLHSELNLSSLELGDSALYFCASSAGTGGAYEQYFGPGTRLTVT.

This clonotype was seen more than once but under ten times. The chain is built from TRBV5-1 and TRBJ2-5, with D unclear. CDR1 and CDR2 from the germline V gene are SGHRS and YFSETQ. V was pared by 0 bases and J by 1 base, with 10 bases between. CDR3 length: 15 residues. CDR3 residues: CASSLVGRRQETQYF. The CDR3 DNA reads as TGCGCCAGCAGCTTGGTCGGGCGCCGCCAAGAGACCCAGTACTTC.

This clonotype was found many times. V gene TRBV20-1 combines with J gene TRBJ1-5, with 11 positions matching TRBD1. CDR1 is DFQATT, CDR2 SNEGSKA, per germline (reference sequence). The CDR3 is made up of 16 amino acids. V gave up 1 base and J gave up 6 bases; unmatched junction bases: 8. CDR3 in amino acids: CSARVSGTGGGQPQHF. The CDR3 DNA sequence: TGCAGTGCTAGAGTTTCCGGGACAGGGGGTGGTCAGCCCCAGCATTTT.

This clonotype was counted a few times. The chain joins TRBV13 to TRBJ1-4; unclear D gene. V was shortened by 6 bases and J by 3 bases, with 14 bases between the two germline ends. Germline V gives CDR1 PRHDT, CDR2 FYEKMQ (reference sequence). This CDR3 comprises 15 residues. The CDR3 bases are TGTGCCAGCAGATCCCCCTGGAATGCTAATGAAAAACTGTTTTTT. This gives the protein CASRSPWNANEKLFF.

V and J are TRBV4-2 and TRBJ1-1; weak D call: TRBD1 (6 bases). Germline-derived CDR1 and CDR2 are LGHNA and YNFKEQ. V lost 6 bases and J lost 3, with 20 bases in between. The CDR3 runs 16 residues. The CDR3 bases are TGTGCCAGCAGTCAGTATGAGGGCAGGGGAGACACTGAAGCTTTCTTT. This encodes CASSQYEGRGDTEAFF.

V and J are TRBV6-2 or TRBV6-3 and TRBJ1-2; D unclear. V lost 2 bases to trimming and J lost 8 bases, with 12 bases between them. CDR1 is MNHEY and CDR2 is SVGEGT in the germline V gene. The length of the CDR3 is 13 residues. The CDR3, as DNA: TGTGCCAGCAGTTACCCGGGATCAGGAGGCTACACCTTC. It is translated as CASSYPGSGGYTF.

This clonotype has more than one count but fewer than ten. The V call is TRBV20-1, the J call TRBJ1-1, with 8 bases lining up with TRBD1. Germline lookup yields CDR1 DFQATT and CDR2 SNEGSKA (reference sequence). This CDR3 contains 13 residues. The V and J ends lost 7 bases and 3 bases, in that order; junction bases with no gene match: 7. Here the CDR3 reads CSDWTGRDTEAFF. DNA for the CDR3: TGCAGTGATTGGACAGGGAGGGACACTGAAGCTTTCTTT.

This clonotype has a count of ten or more. The chain employs TRBV5-4 and TRBJ2-5; TRBD2 matches at 12 bases. Germline trimming cut 4 bases from V and 3 bases from J; bases unmatched to any gene: 4. Germline assignment: CDR1 SGHNT and CDR2 YYREEE (reference sequence). This CDR3 is 15 amino acids long. DNA of the CDR3: TGTGCCAGCAGCCGGACTAGCGGGGCAAAAGAGACCCAGTACTTC. Its translation: CASSRTSGAKETQYF.

Many counts were recorded for this clonotype. An end of the junction differs from the germline gene, which may be a read error. CDR3 nucleotides: TGTGCCAGCAGCTTGACCGGGGTCAATCAGCCCCAGCATTTT. The encoded protein is CASSLTGVNQPQHF. The chain links TRBV5-1 to TRBJ1-5, with D uncertain. Germline lookup yields CDR1 SGHRS and CDR2 YFSETQ. The CDR3 contains 14 residues.

A few counts support this clonotype. The chain carries TRBV3-1 and TRBJ2-6, with D possibly called TRBD1 or TRBD2 (5 bases each). Germline V lookup: CDR1 LGHDT, CDR2 YNNKEL (reference sequence). This CDR3 has 17 residues. Trimming cost V 4 bases and J 2 bases, with 15 bases left between them. The chain's CDR3 is CASSPRNRGAGANVLTF. For the CDR3, the DNA is TGTGCCAGCAGCCCTAGAAATCGGGGCGCTGGGGCCAACGTCCTGACTTTC.

The chain carries TRBV20-1 and TRBJ2-5, with D perhaps assigned TRBD1 or TRBD2 (5 bases each). CDR1 DFQATT and CDR2 SNEGSKA come from the germline V gene (reference sequence). The length of the CDR3 is 13 residues. V was trimmed by 6 bases and J by 4 bases, leaving 15 bases between them. The CDR3 DNA sequence: TGCAGTGCCACACCTGCAGGGAGAGAGACCCAGTACTTC. It translates to CSATPAGRETQYF.

This clonotype was counted at least ten times. The V call is TRBV20-1, the J call TRBJ1-2; TRBD1 is a possible D gene (6 bases). CDR1 and CDR2 (germline): DFQATT, SNEGSKA (reference sequence). Trimming stripped 6 bases from V and 4 bases from J, with 12 bases between. The CDR3 runs 12 residues. The CDR3 is CSAGGGTYGYTF. The CDR3 nucleotides read TGCAGTGCAGGGGGGGGGACCTATGGCTACACCTTC.

Turning to this clonotype: Possible read error: a much larger clone is one base away. The V gene is TRBV5-8, the J gene TRBJ2-1; D is unclear. V was clipped by 4 bases and J by 5 bases, with 7 bases between them. The CDR3 covers 12 residues. CDR1 is SGHTS, CDR2 YDEGEE, per germline. CDR3: CASSRVNNEQFF. The CDR3 nucleotides are TGTGCCAGCAGCCGGGTTAACAATGAGCAGTTCTTC.

The chain has TRBV2 and TRBJ2-5; 12 bases fit TRBD2. Germline assignment: CDR1 SNHLY and CDR2 FYNNEI. V lost 5 bases and J lost 5; bases outside the gene matches: 3. CDR3 length: 14 amino acids. CDR3 DNA sequence: TGTGCCAGCAGTTCCGGGACTAGCGGGGAGACCCAGTACTTC. Translated, it gives CASSSGTSGETQYF.

The chain recombines TRBV29-1 with TRBJ2-3; 7 bases match TRBD1. The V and J ends lost 4 bases and 5 bases, in that order; junction bases with no gene match: 9. Germline lookup yields CDR1 SQVTM and CDR2 ANQGSEA. CDR3 size: 14 residues. The CDR3 DNA is TGCAGCGTTGCGAAGGGACAGCAGGGAGATACGCAGTATTTT. This translates into CSVAKGQQGDTQYF.

CDR3: CATSTRAAGSLAFF. CDR3 nucleotides: TGTGCCACCTCTACCCGGGCGGCGGGTAGTTTAGCTTTCTTT. The chain employs TRBV27 and TRBJ1-1; D unresolved. V was pared by 10 bases and J by 10 bases, with 25 bases between. CDR3 size: 14 residues. Germline CDR1 is MNHEY and CDR2 is SMNVEV (reference sequence).

A few counts support this clonotype. V and J are TRBV20-1 and TRBJ2-5, with 7 bases matching TRBD1. Germline V gene lookup returns CDR1 DFQATT and CDR2 SNEGSKA (reference sequence). CDR3 length: 14 residues. The V and J ends lost 2 bases and 5 bases, in that order; junction bases with no gene match: 8. Here the CDR3 DNA reads TGCAGTGCTAGAACCATACAGGGGCCGGAGACCCAGTACTTC. This sequence encodes CSARTIQGPETQYF.

The sample holds many counts of this clonotype. This chain connects TRBV6-1 to TRBJ2-7, with 12 positions matching TRBD2. The CDR3 consists of 15 residues. Losses at the gene ends were 5 bases for V and 5 bases for J; bases not matched to a gene: 7. The V gene's germline CDR1 is MNHNS and CDR2 SASEGT. The CDR3: CASSLTSGRMNEQYF. As DNA, the CDR3 is TGTGCCAGCAGTCTGACTAGCGGGAGAATGAACGAGCAGTACTTC.

This clonotype appeared a few times. The gene calls are TRBV11-2 and TRBJ2-1; D possibly corresponds to TRBD2 (5 bases). The CDR3 loop spans 16 amino acids. Trimming pared 5 bases from V and 0 bases from J, leaving 14 bases between. Germline CDR1 and CDR2: SGHAT and FQNNGV. Here the CDR3 reads CASSLKRKSSYNEQFF. CDR3 bases: TGTGCCAGCAGCCTAAAGCGGAAGAGCTCCTACAATGAGCAGTTCTTC.

This clonotype was seen repeatedly, ten times or more. The rearrangement links TRBV4-3 to TRBJ1-2; D is unresolved. The V and J ends lost 1 base and 7 bases respectively, with 19 bases between them. Looked up from germline, CDR1 is LGHNA and CDR2 is YSLEER. The CDR3 covers 16 residues. CDR3: CASSQAGRIEMRGYTF. The CDR3 DNA reads as TGCGCCAGCAGCCAAGCTGGCCGGATCGAGATGCGTGGCTACACCTTC.

This clonotype appeared many times. This chain links TRBV28 with TRBJ1-5, with TRBD1 matching over 7 bases. Germline V gene sequence: CDR1 MDHEN, CDR2 SYDVKM. The J segment lost 3 bases and the V segment lost 10 bases, leaving 6 bases of the junction unmatched. This CDR3 comprises 13 residues. The CDR3 DNA sequence: TGTGCCACCTTTGACAGGGACAATCAGCCCCAGCATTTT. Protein: CATFDRDNQPQHF.

This chain uses TRBV9 with TRBJ2-7, with D perhaps matching TRBD1 or TRBD2 (5 bases each). CDR1 is SGDLS, CDR2 YYNGEE, per germline. This CDR3 region has 15 residues. V lost 4 bases and J lost 2, with 16 bases in between. This chain's CDR3 is CASSPKGDEAYEQYF. CDR3 DNA: TGTGCCAGCAGCCCCAAAGGGGACGAGGCCTACGAGCAGTACTTC.

This chain connects TRBV10-3 to TRBJ1-1; D remains unclear. The germline V gene has CDR1 ENHRY and CDR2 SYGVKD. This CDR3 region has 16 residues. V was trimmed by 2 bases and J by 5 bases, leaving 18 bases between them. The CDR3, as DNA: TGTGCCATCAGTGAGCCCGCTTTAGGGATGAGAACTGAAGCTTTCTTT. Translation: CAISEPALGMRTEAFF.

The gene calls are TRBV20-1 and TRBJ1-2; D uncertain. Deletions cut 1 base from V and 4 bases from J, with 16 bases between. The CDR3 totals 15 residues. Germline CDR1 DFQATT, CDR2 SNEGSKA (reference sequence). CDR3 coding DNA: TGCAGTGCTAGAGCCCCCCTACGGGAGGGCTATGGCTACACCTTC. Amino acids: CSARAPLREGYGYTF.

At least ten counts were recorded for this clonotype. The chain carries TRBV12-3 or TRBV12-4 and TRBJ1-5, with D tentatively TRBD1 (6 bases). Trimming took off 5 bases at V and 7 bases at J, with 12 bases between the two ends. The CDR3 sequence is 13 residues long. Written as DNA, the CDR3 is TGTGCCAGCAGTCTACAGGGAGCCCAGCCCCAGCATTTT. This gives the protein CASSLQGAQPQHF.

There are a few counts of this clonotype. The rearrangement uses TRBV9 and TRBJ2-5; D is ambiguous. The CDR3 covers 14 residues. Germline lookup yields CDR1 SGDLS and CDR2 YYNGEE. V lost 2 bases and J lost 2, with 10 bases in between. The DNA for the CDR3 is TGTGCCAGCAGCGTGGGGATAGCTCAAGAGACCCAGTACTTC. It translates to CASSVGIAQETQYF.